A few counts support the clone carrying this T cell receptor (beta chain). Its antigen is currently unknown. Amplification by 5'RACE using constant-segment primers produced TCR alpha and TCR beta cDNA libraries that carried sample barcodes and UMIs. TCRdb reanalysed the 5' RACE reads using MiXCR and keeps one entry per CDR3 protein. The table has around 320,000 distinct CDR3 sequences, approximately 29% seen once. The entry originates in a study of T-cell memory formation after mild COVID-19. Study background: Most TCR clusters belonged to a single donor. Overall study results and limits: The study found contracting CD4+ clones mainly in CM and EM and contracting CD8+ clones in EMRA.

Trimming stripped 5 bases from V and 1 base from J, with 30 bases between. The CDR3 has 20 residues. This TCR was sampled from an adult woman who had mild COVID-19 (a few samples of this study predate the infection). Cell type and time point are not known. The V gene is TRBV12-3 or TRBV12-4, the J gene TRBJ2-7; TRBD1 might be the D (5 bases). Sample: PBMCs or a T cell subset sorted from them (not recorded which). CDR3 residues: CASSLQTFRDRGPSSYEQYF. The CDR3 DNA reads as TGTGCCAGCAGTCTCCAGACATTTCGTGACAGAGGTCCTTCTTCCTACGAGCAGTACTTC.